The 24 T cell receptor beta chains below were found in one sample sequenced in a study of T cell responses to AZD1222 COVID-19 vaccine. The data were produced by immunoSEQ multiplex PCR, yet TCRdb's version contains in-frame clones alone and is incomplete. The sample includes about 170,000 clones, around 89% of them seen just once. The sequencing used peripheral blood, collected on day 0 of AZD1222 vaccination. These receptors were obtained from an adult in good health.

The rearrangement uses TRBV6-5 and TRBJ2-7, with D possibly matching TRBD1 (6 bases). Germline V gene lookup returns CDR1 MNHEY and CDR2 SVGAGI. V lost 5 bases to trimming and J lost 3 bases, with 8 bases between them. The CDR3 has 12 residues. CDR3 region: CASSPGVYEQYV. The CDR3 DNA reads TGTGCCAGCAGTCCAGGGGTCTACGAGCAGTACGTC.

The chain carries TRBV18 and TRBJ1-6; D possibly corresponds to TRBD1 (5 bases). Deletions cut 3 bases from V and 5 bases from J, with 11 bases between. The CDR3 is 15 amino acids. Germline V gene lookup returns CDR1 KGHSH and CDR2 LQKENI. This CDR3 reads CASSPGPGDNSPLHF. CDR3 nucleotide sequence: TGTGCCAGCTCACCCGGCCCGGGGGATAATTCACCCCTCCACTTT.

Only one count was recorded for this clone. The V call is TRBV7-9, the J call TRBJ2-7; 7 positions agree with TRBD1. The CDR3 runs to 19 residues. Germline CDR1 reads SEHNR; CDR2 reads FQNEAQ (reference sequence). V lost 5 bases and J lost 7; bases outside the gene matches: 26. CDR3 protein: CASSHDRPSILTGFKEQYF. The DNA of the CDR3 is TGTGCCAGCAGCCATGATCGCCCTAGTATTTTGACAGGGTTTAAGGAGCAGTACTTC.

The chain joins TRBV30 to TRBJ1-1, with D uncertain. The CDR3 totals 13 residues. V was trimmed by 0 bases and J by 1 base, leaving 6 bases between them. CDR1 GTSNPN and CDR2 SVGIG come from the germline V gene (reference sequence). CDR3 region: CAWSVLENTEAFF. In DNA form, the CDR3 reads TGTGCCTGGAGTGTACTCGAGAACACTGAAGCTTTCTTT.

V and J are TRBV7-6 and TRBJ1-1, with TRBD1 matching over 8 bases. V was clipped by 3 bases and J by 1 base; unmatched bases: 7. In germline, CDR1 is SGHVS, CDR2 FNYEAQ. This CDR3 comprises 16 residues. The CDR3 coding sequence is TGTGCCAGCAGCTTGGGGACAACAGGGGGGAACACTGAAGCTTTCTTT. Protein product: CASSLGTTGGNTEAFF.

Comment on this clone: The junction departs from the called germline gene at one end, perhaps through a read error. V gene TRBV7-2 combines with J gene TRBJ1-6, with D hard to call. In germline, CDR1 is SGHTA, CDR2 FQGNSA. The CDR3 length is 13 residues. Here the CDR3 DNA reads TGTGCCAGCAGCTTAAATTCTGGAGAACGACCTTTTTTT. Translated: CASSLNSGERPFF.

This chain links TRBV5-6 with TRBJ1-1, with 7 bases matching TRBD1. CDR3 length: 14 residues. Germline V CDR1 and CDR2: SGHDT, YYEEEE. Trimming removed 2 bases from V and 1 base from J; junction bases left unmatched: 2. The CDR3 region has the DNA TGTGCCAGCAGCTTCCGGGACAGGAACACTGAAGCTTTCTTT. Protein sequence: CASSFRDRNTEAFF.

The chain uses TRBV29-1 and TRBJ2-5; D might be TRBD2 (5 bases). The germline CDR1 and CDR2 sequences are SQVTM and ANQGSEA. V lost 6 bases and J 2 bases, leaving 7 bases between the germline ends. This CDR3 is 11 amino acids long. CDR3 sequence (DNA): TGCAGCGTACTAGTGCAAGAGACCCAGTACTTC. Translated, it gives CSVLVQETQYF.

The CDR3 bases are TGTGCCAGCAGGGGAGCGGGTAAAAACACAGATACGCAGTATTTT. It yields the protein CASRGAGKNTDTQYF. The chain recombines TRBV7-3 with TRBJ2-3; D perhaps matches TRBD2 (6 bases). The V gene's germline CDR1 is SGHTA and CDR2 FQGTGA. CDR3 size: 15 residues. The V and J ends lost 6 bases and 2 bases respectively, with 15 bases between them. The whole variable domain, remainder taken from reference TRBV7-3 and TRBJ2-3, is GAGVSQTPSNKVTEKGKYVELRCDPISGHTALYWYRQSLGQGPEFLIYFQGTGAADDSGLPNDRFFAVRPEGSVSTLKIQRTERGDSAVYLCASRGAGKNTDTQYFGPGTRLTVL.

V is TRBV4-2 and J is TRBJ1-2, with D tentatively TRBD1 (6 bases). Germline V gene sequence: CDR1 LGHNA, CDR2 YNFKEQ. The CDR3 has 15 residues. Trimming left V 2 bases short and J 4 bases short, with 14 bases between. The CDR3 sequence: CASSQPLGTFYGYTF. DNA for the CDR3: TGTGCCAGCAGCCAACCTCTCGGGACATTCTATGGCTACACCTTC.

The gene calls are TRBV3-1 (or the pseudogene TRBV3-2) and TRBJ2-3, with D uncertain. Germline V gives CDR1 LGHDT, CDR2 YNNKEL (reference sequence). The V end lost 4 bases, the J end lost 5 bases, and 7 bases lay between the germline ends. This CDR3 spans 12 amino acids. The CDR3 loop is CASSPWLDTQYF. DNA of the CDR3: TGTGCCAGCAGCCCCTGGTTAGATACGCAGTATTTT.

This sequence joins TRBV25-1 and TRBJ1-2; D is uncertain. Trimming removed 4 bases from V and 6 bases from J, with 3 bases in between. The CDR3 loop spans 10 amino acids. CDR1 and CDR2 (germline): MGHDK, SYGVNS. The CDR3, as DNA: TGTGCCAGCAGTGGGGATGGCTACACCTTC. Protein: CASSGDGYTF.

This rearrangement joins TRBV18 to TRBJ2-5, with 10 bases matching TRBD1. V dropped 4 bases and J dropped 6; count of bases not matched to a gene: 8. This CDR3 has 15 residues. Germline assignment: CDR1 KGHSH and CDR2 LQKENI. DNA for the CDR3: TGTGCCAGCTCACTAGGACAGGGGGACGTTCAGACCCAGTACTTC. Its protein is CASSLGQGDVQTQYF.

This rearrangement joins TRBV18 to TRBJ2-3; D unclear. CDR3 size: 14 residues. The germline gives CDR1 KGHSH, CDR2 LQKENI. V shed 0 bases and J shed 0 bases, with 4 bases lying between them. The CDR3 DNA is TGTGCCAGCTCACCACCCAGCAGCACAGATACGCAGTATTTT. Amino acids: CASSPPSSTDTQYF.

CDR3 nucleotides: TGTGCCAGCAGCGCCGGGACTAGCGCAGAGACCCAGTACTTC. Translating gives CASSAGTSAETQYF. The chain employs TRBV9 and TRBJ2-5, with 10 nucleotides matching TRBD2. CDR3 size: 14 residues. V was pared by 3 bases and J by 4 bases, with 3 bases of the junction left unmatched. The germline V gene has CDR1 SGDLS and CDR2 YYNGEE. Complete variable domain (other parts from reference TRBV9 and TRBJ2-5): DSGVTQTPKHLITATGQRVTLRCSPRSGDLSVYWYQQSLDQGLQFLIQYYNGEERAKGNILERFSAQQFPDLHSELNLSSLELGDSALYFCASSAGTSAETQYFGPGTRLLVL.

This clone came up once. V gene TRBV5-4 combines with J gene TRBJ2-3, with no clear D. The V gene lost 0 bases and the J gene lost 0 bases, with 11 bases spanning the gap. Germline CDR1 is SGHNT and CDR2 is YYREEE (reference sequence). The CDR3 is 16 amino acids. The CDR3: CASSLAVSISTDTQYF. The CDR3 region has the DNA TGTGCCAGCAGCTTGGCCGTATCCATTAGCACAGATACGCAGTATTTT.

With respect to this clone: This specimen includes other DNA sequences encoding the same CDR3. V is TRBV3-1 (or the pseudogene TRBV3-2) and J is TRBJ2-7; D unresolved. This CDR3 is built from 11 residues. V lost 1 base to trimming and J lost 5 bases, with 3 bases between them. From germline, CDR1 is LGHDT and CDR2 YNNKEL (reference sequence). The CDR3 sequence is CASSQGDEQYV. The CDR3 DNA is TGTGCCAGCAGCCAAGGTGACGAGCAGTACGTC.

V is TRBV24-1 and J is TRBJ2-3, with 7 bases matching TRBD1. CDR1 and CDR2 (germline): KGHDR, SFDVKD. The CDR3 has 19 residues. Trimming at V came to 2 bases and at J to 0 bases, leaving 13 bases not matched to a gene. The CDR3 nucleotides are TGTGCCACCAGTGATTGGAAAACCGGGACAGATAGAAGCACAGATACGCAGTATTTT. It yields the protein CATSDWKTGTDRSTDTQYF.

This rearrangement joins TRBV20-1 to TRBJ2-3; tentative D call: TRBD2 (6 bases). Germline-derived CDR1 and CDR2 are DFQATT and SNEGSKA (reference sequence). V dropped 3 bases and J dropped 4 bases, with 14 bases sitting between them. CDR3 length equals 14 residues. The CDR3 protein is CSASRRDWSDTQYF. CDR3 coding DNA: TGCAGTGCTAGTAGGAGGGATTGGTCAGATACGCAGTATTTT.

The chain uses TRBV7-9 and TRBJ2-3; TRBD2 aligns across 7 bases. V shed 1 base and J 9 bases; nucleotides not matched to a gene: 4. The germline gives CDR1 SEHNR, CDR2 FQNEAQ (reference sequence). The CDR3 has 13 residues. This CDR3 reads CASSLGAGDTQYF. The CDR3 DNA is TGTGCCAGCAGCTTAGGGGCGGGGGACACGCAGTATTTT.

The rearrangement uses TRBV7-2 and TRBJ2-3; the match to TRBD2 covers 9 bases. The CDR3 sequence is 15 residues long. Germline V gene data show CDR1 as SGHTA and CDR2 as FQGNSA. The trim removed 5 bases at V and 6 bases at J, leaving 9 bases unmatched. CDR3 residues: CASSPLAGAEDTQYF. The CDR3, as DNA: TGTGCCAGCAGCCCCTTAGCGGGGGCCGAGGATACGCAGTATTTT.

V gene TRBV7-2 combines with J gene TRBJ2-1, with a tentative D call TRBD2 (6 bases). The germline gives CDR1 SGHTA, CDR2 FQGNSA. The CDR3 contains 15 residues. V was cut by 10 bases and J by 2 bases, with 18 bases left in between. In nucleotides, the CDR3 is TGTGCCACCCAGAGGATGGCGGGGACCTACAATGAGCAGTTCTTC. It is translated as CATQRMAGTYNEQFF.

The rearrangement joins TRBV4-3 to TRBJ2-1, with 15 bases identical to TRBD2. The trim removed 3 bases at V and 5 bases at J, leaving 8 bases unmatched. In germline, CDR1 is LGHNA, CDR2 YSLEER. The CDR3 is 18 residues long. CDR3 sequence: CASSHRTSGGARDNEQFF. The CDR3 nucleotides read TGCGCCAGCAGCCATCGGACTAGCGGGGGGGCTAGAGACAATGAGCAGTTCTTC.

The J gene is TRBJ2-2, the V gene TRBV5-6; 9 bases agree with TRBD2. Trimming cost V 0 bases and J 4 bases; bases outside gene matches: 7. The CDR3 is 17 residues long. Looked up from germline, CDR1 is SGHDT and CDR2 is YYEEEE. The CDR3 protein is CASSLASSGEGTGELFF. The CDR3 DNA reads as TGTGCCAGCAGCTTGGCTTCTAGCGGGGAGGGCACCGGGGAGCTGTTTTTT.